This T cell receptor beta chain comes out of a study of T cells in localized non-small cell lung cancer. The study's findings and limits: For the top 100 tumor clones, a median approximately 59 also appeared in adjacent lung. Only one tumor region went through sequencing, so heterogeneity may still be there. Higher blood T cell density went with longer overall survival. The greatest T cell clonality was found in uninvolved adjacent lung (higher than in tumor).

Points on this clone: Its specificity is unknown.

Clones were sequenced by immunoSEQ multiplex PCR, and TCRdb holds only the in-frame ones, with some missing. The table records about 18,000 clones, over 75% of them present only once. The sequencing here drew on peripheral blood, taken before any cancer treatment. The sequence came from a female donor older than 55 with stage I lung adenocarcinoma.

The CDR3 region has the DNA TGTGCCAGCAGCTTGGGGCAGGGGAACACCGGGGAGCTGTTTTTT. It encodes CASSLGQGNTGELFF. The genes are TRBV7-3 and TRBJ2-2; possible D gene TRBD1, 5 bases. The CDR3 has 15 amino acids. V was cut by 3 bases and J by 1 base, with 9 bases left in between. CDR1 SGHTA and CDR2 FQGTGA come from the germline V gene.